These 3 T cell receptor beta chains originate from one sample sequenced in a study of cytomegalovirus exposure and HLA in healthy donors (dated by TCRdb to the late 2010s). The library was built by means of the immunoSEQ multiplex PCR assay. A mixture of 60 forward primers for TCR Vbeta segments and 13 reverse primers for TCR Jbeta segments was used in the multiplex PCR. In its TCRdb copy, this immuneACCESS table keeps in-frame sequences only and misses some clones. Where compared with another copy, unresolved V genes explain less than half of these, and the others have no known cause. A total of roughly 150,000 clones appear in this sample, roughly 84% of them only once. Roughly 2.3% of the sample rests with the top ten. Sequenced input: PBMCs. These receptors were taken from a woman between 18 and 30 years old in good health and CMV-seronegative.

This clone was recorded only once. This chain joins TRBV28 and TRBJ2-1; TRBD2 matches at 13 bases. The V gene's germline CDR1 is MDHEN and CDR2 SYDVKM. The CDR3 spans 18 residues. V was pared by 5 bases and J by 0 bases, with 7 bases of the junction left unmatched. The CDR3 DNA reads TGTGCCAGCAGTCCGGGACTAGCGGGGACGATCTCCTACAATGAGCAGTTCTTC. Translated, it gives CASSPGLAGTISYNEQFF.

The CDR3 region has the DNA TGTGCCAGCAGGAGCGTCGGGACAAAGGCCTACGAGCAGTACTTC. This translates into CASRSVGTKAYEQYF. The chain joins TRBV6-1 to TRBJ2-7; D possibly corresponds to TRBD1 (6 bases). The CDR3 sequence is 15 residues long. V lost 6 bases and J 2 bases, leaving 17 bases between the germline ends. The germline gives CDR1 MNHNS, CDR2 SASEGT.

The chain has TRBV18 and TRBJ2-1; D is uncertain. The CDR3 has 12 residues. Germline values: CDR1 KGHSH, CDR2 LQKENI. Trimming cost V 0 bases and J 10 bases, with 7 bases left between them. The CDR3 DNA is TGTGCCAGCTCACCACCCTTAGCAGAGCAGTTCTTC. Translated: CASSPPLAEQFF.